This T cell receptor beta chain was captured in a study of Tregs in tolerant kidney transplant recipients. The J segment lost 0 bases and the V segment lost 5 bases, leaving 4 bases of the junction unmatched. The germline gives CDR1 PRHDT, CDR2 FYEKMQ (reference sequence). The length of the CDR3 is 15 residues. Assay: immunoSEQ multiplex PCR; the TCRdb copy retains only in-frame clones and omits some. Of about 110,000 clones in the sample, 90% were seen once. The rearrangement joins TRBV13 to TRBJ2-1; 7 bases line up with TRBD2. Material: CD4+ T cells from blood, obtained before the transplant. The sequence derives from a human donor who received a combined kidney and bone marrow transplant. CDR3 DNA: TGTGCCAGCAGCCCCCCGGGGGGCTCCTACAATGAGCAGTTCTTC. Its protein product is CASSPPGGSYNEQFF.